This is a list of T cell receptor beta chains from one sample in a study of radiotherapy plus CTLA-4 blockade in lung cancer. This table comes from immunoSEQ multiplex PCR, and its TCRdb copy is limited to in-frame clones, with some not included. The table has about 78,000 clones, approximately 86% seen once. The sample was peripheral blood, taken from a patient treated with radiotherapy plus ipilimumab. These receptor sequences come from a human donor with non-small cell lung cancer who had a partial response to radiotherapy plus ipilimumab. The CDR3 runs from the conserved cysteine through the conserved F or W. The order of the fields is V gene, D gene, J gene, clone size, CDR3 protein, CDR3 DNA. The D gene is left open where the match is weak. Size is stated for part of the rows, as once, few or many counts, or as a class when the clone is expanded.

TRBV10-1	.	TRBJ2-1	once	CASSPSPRGDEQFF	TGCGCCAGCAGTCCCTCGCCCCGCGGCGATGAGCAGTTCTTC
TRBV5-1	TRBD1	TRBJ1-2	.	CASSPGTGSRGYTF	TGCGCCAGCAGCCCCGGGACAGGGAGTCGTGGCTACACCTTC
TRBV6-5	.	TRBJ1-6	.	CASSYGGSNSPLHF	TGTGCCAGCAGTTACGGGGGCAGTAATTCACCCCTCCACTTT
TRBV5-6	.	TRBJ2-1	.	CASSSDIGQFF	TGTGCCAGCAGCTCAGACATAGGGCAGTTCTTC
TRBV19	.	TRBJ2-5	.	CASRWTDQETQYF	TGTGCCAGCAGATGGACAGACCAAGAGACCCAGTACTTC
TRBV28	TRBD2	TRBJ2-3	.	CASSLSSGTTTDTQYF	TGTGCCAGCAGTTTATCCTCCGGGACTACCACAGATACGCAGTATTTT
TRBV10-2	.	TRBJ1-4	.	CASLWSEKLFF	TGCGCCAGCCTGTGGAGTGAAAAACTGTTTTTT
TRBV7-3	TRBD2	TRBJ2-1	.	CASSLRAGDEQFF	TGTGCCAGCAGCTTAAGGGCGGGAGATGAGCAGTTCTTC
TRBV6-6	.	TRBJ1-4	medium-sized	CASTQYNEKLFF	TGTGCCAGCACCCAGTATAATGAAAAACTGTTTTTT
TRBV14	TRBD1	TRBJ2-3	.	CASSNRQGVDTQYF	TGTGCCAGCAGCAATAGACAGGGTGTAGATACGCAGTATTTT
TRBV5-5	TRBD1	TRBJ1-3	.	CASRPHDRAFSGNTIYF	TGTGCCAGCAGGCCTCACGACAGGGCTTTCTCTGGAAACACCATATATTTT
TRBV10-1	TRBD2	TRBJ2-1	.	CAGLAGNPPNEQFF	TGCGCCGGATTAGCGGGAAACCCCCCCAATGAGCAGTTCTTC
TRBV11-2	.	TRBJ1-1	few	CASSLVRAEAFF	TGTGCCAGCAGCTTAGTGAGGGCTGAAGCTTTCTTT
TRBV5-1	TRBD1	TRBJ1-2	.	CASSSPGTVNYGYTF	TGCGCCAGCAGCAGCCCCGGGACAGTTAACTATGGCTACACCTTC
TRBV9	TRBD1	TRBJ2-3	.	CASSFGQGSTDTQYF	TGTGCCAGCAGTTTTGGACAGGGCAGCACAGATACGCAGTATTTT
TRBV30	.	TRBJ2-5	.	CAWSPGSETQYF	TGTGCCTGGAGTCCGGGATCGGAGACCCAGTACTTC
TRBV27	TRBD1	TRBJ2-2	.	CASSARAGGTGELFF	TGTGCCAGCAGTGCCCGAGCAGGGGGCACCGGGGAGCTGTTTTTT
TRBV10-3	TRBD2	TRBJ2-1	.	CAIRGTSQAEQFF	TGTGCCATCAGGGGGACTAGCCAGGCTGAGCAGTTCTTC
TRBV4-1	.	TRBJ2-6	once	CASSPSGTIRTGTGSGANVLTF	TGCGCCAGCAGCCCTAGTGGGACCATCAGAACAGGGACGGGCTCTGGGGCCAACGTCCTGACTTTC
TRBV7-9	TRBD1	TRBJ1-1	.	CASSLASTGFNTEAFF	TGTGCCAGCAGCTTAGCATCGACAGGGTTTAACACTGAAGCTTTCTTT
TRBV6-1	.	TRBJ2-1	.	CASSEILVGSSYNEQFF	TGTGCCAGCAGTGAAATACTGGTCGGGAGCTCCTACAATGAGCAGTTCTTC
TRBV29-1	.	TRBJ2-3	.	CSVVPTGSTDTQYF	TGCAGCGTCGTTCCAACAGGGAGCACAGATACGCAGTATTTT
TRBV5-6	TRBD1	TRBJ1-4	.	CASSSEIQGAREKLFF	TGTGCCAGCAGCTCAGAAATACAGGGGGCAAGGGAAAAACTGTTTTTT
TRBV10-3	TRBD1	TRBJ1-5	once	CAIRGTGNNQPQHF	TGTGCCATCAGGGGGACAGGGAACAATCAGCCCCAGCATTTT
TRBV13	TRBD1	TRBJ1-2	.	CASRERDRGLVPKTF	TGTGCCAGCCGGGAGAGGGACAGGGGATTAGTCCCTAAGACCTTC
TRBV5-1	.	TRBJ1-1	.	CASSWGMGGQAEAFF	TGCGCCAGCAGCTGGGGGATGGGGGGGCAGGCTGAAGCTTTCTTT
TRBV30	TRBD1	TRBJ1-5	.	CAWSPLTGGLNQPQHF	TGTGCCTGGAGCCCTTTGACAGGGGGCCTCAATCAGCCCCAGCATTTT
TRBV15	.	TRBJ1-6	.	CATRDGMNSPLHF	TGTGCCACCAGGGACGGGATGAATTCACCCCTCCACTTT
TRBV2	TRBD1	TRBJ2-3	.	CASSLRGQESTDTQYF	TGTGCCAGCAGTCTCAGGGGACAGGAAAGCACAGATACGCAGTATTTT
TRBV4-1	.	TRBJ1-6	.	CASSTIDRNNSPLHF	TGCGCCAGCAGCACCATCGACAGAAATAATTCACCCCTCCACTTT
TRBV28	.	TRBJ2-5	.	CASSYNPQETQYF	TGTGCCAGCAGTTATAATCCCCAAGAGACCCAGTACTTC
TRBV28	TRBD2	TRBJ2-1	.	CASSLVTSGTYNEQFF	TGTGCCAGCAGTTTAGTTACTAGCGGGACCTACAATGAGCAGTTCTTC
TRBV27	TRBD1	TRBJ1-4	.	CASSPWTGAPTNEKLFF	TGTGCCAGCAGTCCCTGGACAGGGGCCCCAACTAATGAAAAACTGTTTTTT
TRBV14	.	TRBJ1-1	few	CASRQTGEAFF	TGTGCCAGCAGGCAAACAGGGGAAGCTTTCTTT
TRBV7-2	.	TRBJ2-1	.	CASSLSTRREQFF	TGTGCCAGCAGCTTAAGTACGCGGCGTGAGCAGTTCTTC
TRBV28	TRBD2	TRBJ2-3	.	CASSLGLAKGMYF	TGTGCCAGCAGCCTGGGACTAGCTAAGGGCATGTATTTT